These 27 T cell receptor beta chains originate from one sample sequenced in a study of T cells in women clearing cervical HPV infection. The assay was immunoSEQ multiplex PCR, and TCRdb's table has in-frame clones only and misses some. The ten most abundant clones cover 0.98% of a sample with tens of thousands of clones. The specimen sequenced was blood buffy coat. All receptors derive from a woman aged 18 to 75 with a cervical HPV16 infection that either progressed to CIN3+ or cleared (not recorded which).

In the case of this clone: The CDR3 is cut off 3 residues early in the read; its end comes from the germline J gene. The chain carries TRBV3-1 (or the pseudogene TRBV3-2) and TRBJ2-3; a weak D match, TRBD1 (7 bases). This CDR3 is built from 19 residues. Germline-derived CDR1 and CDR2 are LGHDT and YNNKEL (reference sequence). The chain's CDR3 is CASSQGWFQGGHSNQPQYF. The CDR3 DNA, read in part, is TGTGCCAGCAGCCAAGGCTGGTTCCAGGGGGGACATAGCAATCAGCCG.

Note on this clone: Read sequence stops 3 residues before the CDR3 end, and the germline J gene provides the missing end. This sequence joins TRBV5-5 and TRBJ2-7; no clear D. This CDR3 has 14 residues. The V end lost 2 bases, the J end lost 2 bases, and 11 bases lay between the germline ends. Germline CDR1 SGHKS, CDR2 YYEKEE (reference sequence). The sequenced CDR3 bases are TGTGCCAGCAGCTTACACAGTGTGACCTACGAG. Amino acid sequence: CASSLHSVTYE. The whole CDR3 protein reads CASSLHSVTYEQYF. Full variable domain (outside the CDR3, taken from reference TRBV5-5 and TRBJ2-7): DAGVTQSPTHLIKTRGQQVTLRCSPISGHKSVSWYQQVLGQGPQFIFQYYEKEERGRGNFPDRFSARQFPNYSSELNVNALLLGDSALYLCASSLHSVTYEQYFGPGTRLTVT.

Regarding this clone: The read ends 3 residues early relative to the CDR3; the germline J gene fills the gap. This chain connects TRBV20-1 to TRBJ2-2, with no clear D. The ends were cut back, 2 bases at V and 2 bases at J, with 12 bases in the middle. CDR1 and CDR2 from the germline V gene are DFQATT and SNEGSKA (reference sequence). The CDR3 loop spans 15 amino acids. Incomplete CDR3 DNA: TGCAGTGCTAGAAATCGCGGCAGAAACACCGGGGAG. Translating it yields CSARNRGRNTGE. The CDR3 in full is CSARNRGRNTGELFF.

Concerning this clone: The read halts 3 residues ahead of the CDR3 end, with the missing end drawn from the germline J gene. This chain uses TRBV19 with TRBJ1-2, with 9 bases fitting TRBD1. The length of the CDR3 is 14 residues. Germline V gene sequence: CDR1 LNHDA, CDR2 SQIVND (reference sequence). The sequenced CDR3 bases are TGTGCCAGTAGCACAGGGGGCTACGCCTACGAC. This codes for CASSTGGYAYD. The full-length CDR3 reads as CASSTGGYAYDYTF.

Concerning this clone: The read ends 3 residues early relative to the CDR3; the germline J gene fills the gap. The chain employs TRBV7-9 and TRBJ1-4, with D hard to call. The ends were cut back, 1 base at V and 0 bases at J, with 6 bases in the middle. CDR1 is SEHNR and CDR2 is FQNEAQ in the germline V gene (reference sequence). The CDR3 length is 15 residues. The CDR3 loop is CASSLDSPTNEKLFF. The sequenced part of the CDR3 DNA is TGTGCCAGCAGCTTAGACAGCCCAACTAATGAAAAA. Full variable domain (remainder filled in from reference TRBV7-9 and TRBJ1-4): DTGVSQNPRHKITKRGQNVTFRCDPISEHNRLYWYRQTLGQGPEFLTYFQNEAQLEKSRLLSDRFSAERPKGSFSTLEIQRTEQGDSAMYLCASSLDSPTNEKLFFGSGTQLSVL.

On this clone itself: The read stops 3 residues short of the end of the CDR3; the missing end is completed from the germline J gene. This chain links TRBV6-2 or TRBV6-3 with TRBJ2-7, with 8 bases matching TRBD1. This CDR3 region has 14 residues. Germline CDR1 MNHEY, CDR2 SVGEGT. Trimming took 9 bases from V and 5 from J; bases not matched to a gene: 12. CDR3 in amino acids: CASSYGDRFDEQYF. The covered CDR3 bases are TGTGCCAGTTCCTACGGGGACAGGTTCGACGAG.

About this clone itself: Read sequence stops 3 residues before the CDR3 end, and the germline J gene provides the missing end. The chain employs TRBV20-1 and TRBJ2-5; maybe TRBD2 (6 bases). This CDR3 contains 14 residues. V was clipped by 2 bases and J by 4 bases, with 14 bases between them. The germline CDR1 and CDR2 sequences are DFQATT and SNEGSKA (reference sequence). The CDR3 spells CSARPGRGLETQYF. CDR3 bases read: TGCAGTGCTAGACCCGGGCGGGGCCTAGAGACC.

With regard to this clone: The read falls 3 residues short of the CDR3 end, and the missing part is taken from the germline J gene. The chain joins TRBV19 to TRBJ2-3, with D uncertain. V lost 1 base, J lost 2 bases, and 16 bases lay in between. Germline V gene sequence: CDR1 LNHDA, CDR2 SQIVND (reference sequence). This CDR3 is 17 amino acids long. The CDR3: CASSIGGAFRVTDTQYF. The CDR3 DNA, read in part, is TGTGCCAGTAGTATAGGTGGCGCATTTCGGGTCACAGATACG.

Notes on this clone: Coverage ceases 3 residues before the CDR3 finishes, and the germline J gene fills in the end. The chain combines TRBV10-3 with TRBJ2-2, with D maybe TRBD1 (6 bases). The CDR3 consists of 14 residues. Germline V gives CDR1 ENHRY, CDR2 SYGVKD. The CDR3 DNA, read in part, is TGTGCCATCAGTGAAGGGGGACCTAATGAAAAG. It specifies CAISEGGPNEK. The entire CDR3 sequence reads CAISEGGPNEKLFF.

As for this clone: The sequence runs out 3 residues before the end of the CDR3; the remainder is reconstructed from the germline J gene. The V call is TRBV23-1, the J call TRBJ2-1, with 7 bases fitting TRBD2. TRBV23-1 is placed among ORFs of uncertain function. The CDR3 has 15 residues. Trimming removed 3 bases from V and 1 base from J; junction bases left unmatched: 3. The covered CDR3 bases are TGCGCCAGCAGTCACGGGGAGGGATCCTACAATGAG. As protein: CASSHGEGSYNE. The full CDR3 reads CASSHGEGSYNEQFF.

CDR3 amino acids: CASSPSVGPQPGELFF. Partial CDR3 DNA: TGTGCCAGCTCACCATCCGTAGGGCCACAGCCCGGGGAG. The chain carries TRBV18 and TRBJ2-2; D remains ambiguous. The CDR3 goes on 3 residues after the read ends, and that part is filled in from the germline J gene. Trimming removed 2 bases at V and 6 bases at J, with 16 bases between. The CDR3 runs 16 residues. Per the germline V gene, CDR1 is KGHSH and CDR2 is LQKENI.

CDR3 loop: CSATPPGVETQYF. CDR3 DNA (partial): TGCAGTGCTACCCCCCCAGGGGTAGAGACC. The chain employs TRBV20-1 and TRBJ2-5, with TRBD1 as a possible D gene (6 bases). Coverage ceases 3 residues before the CDR3 finishes, and the germline J gene fills in the end. This CDR3 spans 13 amino acids. Trimming cost V 4 bases and J 4 bases, with 13 bases left between them. The germline gives CDR1 DFQATT, CDR2 SNEGSKA (reference sequence).

In regard to this clone: The DNA ends 3 residues before the CDR3 does, and the rest of the CDR3 is filled in from the germline J gene. This chain connects TRBV5-1 to TRBJ1-4; tentative D call: TRBD1 (6 bases). The CDR3 is 17 residues long. CDR1 is SGHRS, CDR2 YFSETQ, per germline. Here the CDR3 reads CASSPGQRSSYNSPLFF. The sequenced CDR3 bases are TGCGCCAGCAGCCCAGGACAGCGAAGCTCCTATAATTCACCA.

On this clone: Coverage ceases 3 residues before the CDR3 finishes, and the germline J gene fills in the end. The chain is built from TRBV9 and TRBJ2-7; a weak D match, TRBD1 (6 bases). The V gene lost 0 bases and the J gene lost 3 bases, with 13 bases spanning the gap. The CDR3 length is 15 residues. The germline V gene encodes CDR1 SGDLS and CDR2 YYNGEE. CDR3 loop: CASSVGPGTNYEQYF. The sequenced part of the CDR3 DNA is TGTGCCAGCAGCGTAGGTCCAGGGACAAACTACGAG.

Turning to this clone: The CDR3 extends 3 residues past the end of the read, so its final part is completed from the germline J gene. The rearrangement joins TRBV14 to TRBJ2-3; 9 bases are a match to TRBD2. This CDR3 region has 20 residues. With 4 bases clipped from V and 5 bases from J, the junction kept 22 bases outside the gene matches. Germline V gives CDR1 SGHDN, CDR2 FVKESK. CDR3: CASSPPSSKSSGDLVDTQYF. Partial CDR3 DNA: TGTGCCAGCAGCCCCCCATCTTCGAAGTCTAGCGGGGATCTAGTAGATACG.

Comments on this clone: The read halts 3 residues ahead of the CDR3 end, with the missing end drawn from the germline J gene. This chain links TRBV7-9 with TRBJ1-2; 7 bases are a match to TRBD1. In germline, CDR1 is SEHNR, CDR2 FQNEAQ (reference sequence). This CDR3 has 13 residues. The CDR3 bases that were read are TGTGCCAGCAGCTTACAAAACAGGGGTGAC. Protein sequence: CASSLQNRGD. The complete CDR3 protein is CASSLQNRGDYTF.

Remarks on this clone: The read is 3 residues too short to cover the CDR3 end, so that end is filled in from the germline J gene. The V and J genes are TRBV7-6 and TRBJ2-7; 9 nucleotides agree with TRBD1. V lost 5 bases to trimming and J lost 2 bases; unmatched junction nucleotides: 13. This CDR3 has 17 residues. CDR1 and CDR2 (germline): SGHVS, FNYEAQ. The chain's CDR3 is CASSLGPAGTGTYEQYF. Partial CDR3 DNA: TGTGCCAGCAGCCTTGGTCCCGCCGGGACAGGGACCTACGAG.

The covered CDR3 bases are TGCGCCAGCAGCCTAGGGACAACCCAAGAGACC. This gives the protein CASSLGTTQET. The whole CDR3 protein is CASSLGTTQETQYF. V is TRBV5-1 and J is TRBJ2-5, with D perhaps TRBD1 (6 bases). From the germline J gene comes the end of the CDR3, since the read stops 3 residues before it. Trimming cost V 4 bases and J 1 base, with 11 bases left between them. CDR1 and CDR2 from the germline V gene are SGHRS and YFSETQ. There are 14 residues in the CDR3.

Concerning this clone: The sample carries other DNA sequences with the same CDR3. Partial CDR3 DNA: TGTGCCAGCAGACTTACTAGCTCTGGAAACACC. This codes for CASRLTSSGNT. The entire CDR3 is CASRLTSSGNTIYF. V is TRBV7-9 and J is TRBJ1-3; no clear D gene. The read ends 3 residues shy of where the CDR3 ends; the end is completed using the germline J gene. CDR3 size: 14 residues. Trimming pared 6 bases from V and 0 bases from J, leaving 9 bases between. The germline V gene has CDR1 SEHNR and CDR2 FQNEAQ (reference sequence).

Comment on this clone: The read terminates 3 residues ahead of where the CDR3 ends, so the germline J gene completes it. The chain employs TRBV20-1 and TRBJ1-5; possibly TRBD1 for D (6 bases). The ends were cut back, 3 bases at V and 6 bases at J, with 9 bases in the middle. The CDR3 contains 12 residues. Looked up from germline, CDR1 is DFQATT and CDR2 is SNEGSKA (reference sequence). CDR3 in amino acids: CSASGGVQPQHF. CDR3 bases read: TGCAGTGCTAGTGGGGGCGTTCAGCCC.

Concerning this clone: The sequence runs out 3 residues before the end of the CDR3; the remainder is reconstructed from the germline J gene. This chain joins TRBV5-5 and TRBJ2-3, with 7 bases matching TRBD2. Germline V gene lookup returns CDR1 SGHKS and CDR2 YYEKEE (reference sequence). Trimming cost V 1 base and J 2 bases; bases outside gene matches: 1. The CDR3 is 14 residues long. The CDR3 protein is CASSLSGVTDTQYF. The CDR3 DNA, read in part, is TGTGCCAGCAGCTTGAGCGGGGTCACAGATACG.

Notes on this clone: The read ends 3 residues before the CDR3 terminus; that terminus is restored from the germline J gene. V usage is TRBV5-1 and J usage is TRBJ2-3; D may be TRBD1 (6 bases). The CDR3 totals 13 residues. Germline values: CDR1 SGHRS, CDR2 YFSETQ. V lost 5 bases, J lost 8 bases, and 15 bases lay in between. The CDR3 spells CASRTDRLSTQYF. Partial CDR3 DNA: TGCGCCAGCAGAACGGACAGACTGAGTACG.

CDR3 in amino acids: CASSWEGPSSSPLHF. Partial CDR3 DNA: TGTGCCAGCAGTTGGGAGGGGCCATCTTCTTCACCC. The gene calls are TRBV6-2 or TRBV6-3 and TRBJ1-6; D may be TRBD1 (5 bases). The sequence runs out 3 residues before the end of the CDR3; the remainder is reconstructed from the germline J gene. The CDR3 consists of 15 residues. V was cut by 4 bases and J by 9 bases, with 16 bases left in between. The germline V gene encodes CDR1 MNHEY and CDR2 SVGEGT.

With regard to this clone: With the read ending 3 residues before the CDR3 end, the germline J gene is used to fill in that end. The chain combines TRBV30 with TRBJ1-1, with D unclear. The germline V gene encodes CDR1 GTSNPN and CDR2 SVGIG (reference sequence). This CDR3 is 16 amino acids long. Deletions cut 0 bases from V and 1 base from J, with 15 bases between. The CDR3 protein is CAWSVRVGVTNTEAFF. The part of the CDR3 DNA that was read is TGTGCCTGGAGTGTTCGGGTAGGAGTTACGAACACTGAA.

About this clone: From the germline J gene comes the end of the CDR3, since the read stops 3 residues before it. This sequence joins TRBV4-2 and TRBJ2-1; 8 nucleotides match TRBD2. The V gene end was trimmed by 0 bases and the J gene end by 5 bases; junction bases not matched to a gene: 6. The CDR3 totals 16 residues. Germline assignment: CDR1 LGHNA and CDR2 YNFKEQ. The CDR3 here is CASSQEELAAHNEQFF. Partial CDR3 DNA: TGTGCCAGCAGCCAAGAGGAACTAGCGGCTCACAATGAG.

As to this clone: The CDR3 extends 3 residues past the end of the read, so its final part is completed from the germline J gene. This chain connects TRBV2 to TRBJ2-1; D gene uncertain. V shed 8 bases and J shed 6 bases, with 17 bases lying between them. Germline V CDR1 and CDR2: SNHLY, FYNNEI. The CDR3 length is 14 residues. This CDR3 reads CASPSYRRPNEQFF. CDR3 bases read: TGTGCCAGCCCAAGCTATCGGCGGCCCAATGAG.

About this clone: The observed sequence ends 3 residues before the CDR3 terminus, with the missing tail filled in from the germline J gene. This chain connects TRBV5-6 to TRBJ1-2; weak D call: TRBD1 (5 bases). Trimming shortened V by 1 base and J by 6 bases, and 13 bases separated the two germline ends. This CDR3 spans 14 amino acids. Germline CDR1 SGHDT, CDR2 YYEEEE. Incomplete CDR3 DNA: TGTGCCAGCAGCTTGCAGGGAAAGGAGGATGGC. As protein: CASSLQGKEDG. The entire CDR3 protein reads CASSLQGKEDGYTF. The variable domain in full, completed from reference TRBV5-6 and TRBJ1-2, reads DAGVTQSPTHLIKTRGQQVTLRCSPKSGHDTVSWYQQALGQGPQFIFQYYEEEERQRGNFPDRFSGHQFPNYSSELNVNALLLGDSALYLCASSLQGKEDGYTFGSGTRLTVV.